This paragraph covers one TCR beta chain sequence. Its cognate antigen is unknown. The data belong to a study of shared clonotypes between healthy human individuals. Regarding the study as a whole: The study found about 5% of naive CD4 clonotypes shared across a few donors. Blood was the sole source, and tissue repertoires probably differ. As a rule, naive subsets had a larger estimated richness than memory subsets.

Trimming removed 0 bases at V and 10 bases at J, with 16 bases between. The CDR3 loop spans 14 amino acids. In germline, CDR1 is GTSNPN, CDR2 SVGIG (reference sequence). Positively selected for CCR7, the CD45RO-negative cells used as naive CD8 cells excluded terminally differentiated effector memory CD45RA+ cells. Those who donated were healthy HIV-negative adults, with no recent acute infections or vaccinations reported. Sequencing was performed with immunoSEQ multiplex PCR; in TCRdb, only in-frame clones are kept and a portion is missing. The sample holds around 2,000,000 clones; approximately 95% are singletons and the top ten take 0.9% to 1.3%.

The chain joins TRBV30 to TRBJ2-1; TRBD2 might be the D (5 bases). This receptor was identified in a man between 18 and 29 years old in good health. The sequencing input was naive CD8+ T cells sorted from blood. The CDR3 spells CAWSVGEGFREQFF. The CDR3 DNA reads TGTGCCTGGAGTGTTGGTGAGGGTTTCCGGGAGCAGTTCTTC.